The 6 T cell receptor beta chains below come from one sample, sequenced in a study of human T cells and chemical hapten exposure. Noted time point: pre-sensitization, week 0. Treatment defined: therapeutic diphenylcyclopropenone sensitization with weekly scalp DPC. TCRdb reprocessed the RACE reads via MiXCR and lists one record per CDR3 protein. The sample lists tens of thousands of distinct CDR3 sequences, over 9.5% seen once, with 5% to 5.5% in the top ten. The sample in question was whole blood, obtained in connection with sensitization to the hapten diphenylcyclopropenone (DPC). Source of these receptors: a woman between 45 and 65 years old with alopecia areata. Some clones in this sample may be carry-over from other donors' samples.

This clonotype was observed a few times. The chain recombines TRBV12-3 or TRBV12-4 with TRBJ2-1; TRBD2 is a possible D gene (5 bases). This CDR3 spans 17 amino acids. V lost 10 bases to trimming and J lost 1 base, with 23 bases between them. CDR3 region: CAILREGGRLSYNEQFF. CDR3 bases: TGTGCCATCCTCCGAGAAGGAGGCAGGTTATCCTACAATGAGCAGTTCTTC.

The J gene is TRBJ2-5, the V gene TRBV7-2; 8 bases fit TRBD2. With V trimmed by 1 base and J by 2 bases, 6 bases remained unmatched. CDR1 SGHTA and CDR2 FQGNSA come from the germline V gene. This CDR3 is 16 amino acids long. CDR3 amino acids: CASSLGALAAQETQYF. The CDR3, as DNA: TGTGCCAGCAGCTTAGGGGCACTAGCGGCTCAAGAGACCCAGTACTTC.

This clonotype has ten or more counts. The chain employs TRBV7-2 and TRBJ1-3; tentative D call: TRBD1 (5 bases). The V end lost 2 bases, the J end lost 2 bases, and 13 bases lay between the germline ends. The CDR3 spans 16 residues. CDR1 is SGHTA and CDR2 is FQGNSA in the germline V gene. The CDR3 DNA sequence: TGTGCCAGCAGCTTACTCCCCGGGACGGCTGGAAACACCATATATTTT. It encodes CASSLLPGTAGNTIYF.

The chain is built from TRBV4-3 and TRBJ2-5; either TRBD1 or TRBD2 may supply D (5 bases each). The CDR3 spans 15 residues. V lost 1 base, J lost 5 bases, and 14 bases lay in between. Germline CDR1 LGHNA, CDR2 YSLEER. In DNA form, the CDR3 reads TGCGCCAGCAGCCAAGGCCCTACGGGGCTCGAGACCCAGTACTTC. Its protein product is CASSQGPTGLETQYF.

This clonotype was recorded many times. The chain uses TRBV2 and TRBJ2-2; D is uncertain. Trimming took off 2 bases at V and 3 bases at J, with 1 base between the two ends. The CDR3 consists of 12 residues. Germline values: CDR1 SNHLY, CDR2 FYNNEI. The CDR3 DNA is TGTGCCAGCAGTGAACACACCGGGGAGCTGTTTTTT. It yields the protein CASSEHTGELFF.

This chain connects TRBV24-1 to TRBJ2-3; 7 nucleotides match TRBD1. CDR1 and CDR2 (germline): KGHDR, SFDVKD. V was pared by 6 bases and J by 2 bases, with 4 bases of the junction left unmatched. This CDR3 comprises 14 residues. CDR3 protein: CATSSGQFTDTQYF. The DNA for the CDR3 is TGTGCCACCAGTTCGGGACAGTTCACAGATACGCAGTATTTT.